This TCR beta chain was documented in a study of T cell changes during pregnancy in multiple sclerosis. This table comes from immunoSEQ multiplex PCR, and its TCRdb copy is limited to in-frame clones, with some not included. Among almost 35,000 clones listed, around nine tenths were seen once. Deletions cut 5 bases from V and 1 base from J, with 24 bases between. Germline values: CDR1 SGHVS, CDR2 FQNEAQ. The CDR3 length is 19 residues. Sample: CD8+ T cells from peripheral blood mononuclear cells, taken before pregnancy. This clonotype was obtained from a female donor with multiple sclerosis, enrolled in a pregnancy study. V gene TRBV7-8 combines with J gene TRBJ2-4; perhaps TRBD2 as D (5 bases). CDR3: CASSPALGIGGYAKNIQYF. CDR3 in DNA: TGTGCCAGCAGCCCCGCATTAGGGATCGGCGGGTATGCCAAAAACATTCAGTACTTC.